This T cell receptor beta chain was identified in a study of cytotoxic CD8 clonotypes in ibrutinib-treated CLL. General observations from the study: With treatment, public clonotypes, which were uncommon, either contracted or remained stable.

Germline loops: CDR1 SEHNR, CDR2 FQNEAQ (reference sequence). Between the trimmed V and J ends, which lost 1 base and 3 bases, there was a span of 14 bases. The CDR3 is 16 amino acids. For this clone: Antigen specificity is unknown.

Some clones are missing from TCRdb's copy, which holds only in-frame ones; the method was immunoSEQ multiplex PCR. Here the sample spans roughly 160,000 clones, roughly four fifths being singletons. The TCR comes from a human donor with chronic lymphocytic leukemia. The starting material was PBMCs, obtained after 24 months of ibrutinib treatment. The chain uses TRBV7-9 and TRBJ2-3; D possibly matches TRBD1 or TRBD2 (5 bases each). As DNA, the CDR3 is TGTGCCAGCAGCTTAGGGGGGAGTTTATCGACAGATACGCAGTATTTT. Translation: CASSLGGSLSTDTQYF.